Presented here are 17 T cell receptor beta chains from one specimen sequenced in a study of cytomegalovirus exposure and HLA in healthy donors. PCR amplification relied on 60 Vbeta primers (plus 13 Jbeta primers). Method: immunoSEQ multiplex PCR; TCRdb's copy keeps in-frame clones and lacks some. The table records 130,000 or so clones, just under 80% of them present only once. The source material was PBMCs. Receptors were obtained from a man aged 30 to 39 in good health and CMV-seronegative.

This chain's CDR3 is CASSEWQVSEQYF. Written as DNA, the CDR3 is TGTGCCAGCAGTGAATGGCAGGTCAGCGAGCAGTACTTC. V gene TRBV25-1 combines with J gene TRBJ2-7, with D hard to call. This CDR3 has 13 amino acids. Germline values: CDR1 MGHDK, CDR2 SYGVNS. Trimming stripped 1 base from V and 6 bases from J, with 10 bases between.

CDR3: CASSDNGGPQHF. Here the CDR3 DNA reads TGTGCCAGCAGCGATAACGGGGGGCCCCAGCATTTT. The chain recombines TRBV27 with TRBJ1-5; D is perhaps TRBD1 (5 bases). The CDR3 is 12 residues long. Germline V CDR1 and CDR2: MNHEY, SMNVEV (reference sequence). V lost 6 bases to trimming and J lost 9 bases, with 12 bases between them.

The rearrangement links TRBV6-5 to TRBJ2-5; D is perhaps TRBD1 (6 bases). Germline values: CDR1 MNHEY, CDR2 SVGAGI. This CDR3 has 14 residues. Trimming left V 5 bases short and J 1 base short, with 11 bases between. CDR3 loop: CASSHRGGQETQYF. The CDR3 coding sequence is TGTGCCAGCAGTCATCGAGGGGGCCAAGAGACCCAGTACTTC.

This chain connects TRBV9 to TRBJ1-4; D perhaps matches TRBD1 (5 bases). Germline CDR1 and CDR2: SGDLS and YYNGEE. The length of the CDR3 is 15 residues. The V and J ends lost 0 bases and 8 bases respectively, with 14 bases between them. The CDR3 DNA reads TGTGCCAGCAGCGTAGGGGGGGGTTCGGTCGAAAAACTGTTTTTT. Its protein is CASSVGGGSVEKLFF.

V gene TRBV18 combines with J gene TRBJ1-1, with 7 bases lining up with TRBD1. The V and J ends lost 4 bases and 5 bases, in that order; junction bases with no gene match: 10. CDR1 and CDR2 (germline): KGHSH, LQKENI. The CDR3 covers 15 residues. In DNA form, the CDR3 reads TGTGCCAGCTCACAAGATTACAGGGGCGGGACTGAAGCTTTCTTT. Translation gives CASSQDYRGGTEAFF.

V gene TRBV5-1 combines with J gene TRBJ2-7; D ambiguous. V lost 4 bases and J lost 7, with 15 bases in between. This CDR3 has 13 amino acids. CDR1 is SGHRS and CDR2 is YFSETQ in the germline V gene. CDR3 bases: TGCGCCAGCAGCCCGACCCGGAGTCGAGAGCAGTACTTC. Encoded protein: CASSPTRSREQYF.

The rearrangement uses TRBV10-3 and TRBJ2-3; TRBD2 matches 7 bases. The CDR3 totals 13 residues. CDR1 and CDR2 (germline): ENHRY, SYGVKD. With V trimmed by 2 bases and J by 4 bases, 0 bases remained unmatched. This CDR3 is CAISEAGADTQYF. As DNA, the CDR3 is TGTGCCATCAGTGAGGCGGGAGCAGATACGCAGTATTTT.

The chain has TRBV5-4 and TRBJ1-2; perhaps TRBD1 as D (5 bases). CDR3 length equals 14 residues. The germline V and J ends were trimmed by 4 bases and 1 base, with 11 bases remaining between them. Germline V lookup: CDR1 SGHNT, CDR2 YYREEE (reference sequence). Here the CDR3 reads CASSQMTVNYGYTF. In DNA, the CDR3 is TGTGCCAGCAGCCAGATGACAGTTAACTATGGCTACACCTTC.

CDR3 nucleotide sequence: TGTGCCAGCAGCGAGGACAGGAGGTCCTACGAGCAGTACTTC. This sequence encodes CASSEDRRSYEQYF. The chain employs TRBV5-4 and TRBJ2-7, with 7 bases matching TRBD1. Germline V gene data show CDR1 as SGHNT and CDR2 as YYREEE (reference sequence). This CDR3 has 14 residues. J was trimmed by 1 base and V by 4 bases; bases with no gene match: 5.

This chain joins TRBV6-1 and TRBJ2-7; weak D call: TRBD1 (6 bases). The CDR3 spans 14 residues. Per the germline V gene, CDR1 is MNHNS and CDR2 is SASEGT. V lost 6 bases and J 4 bases, leaving 16 bases between the germline ends. The chain's CDR3 is CASRHGTTPYEQYF. Written as DNA, the CDR3 is TGTGCCAGCAGGCACGGGACAACTCCTTACGAGCAGTACTTC.

CDR3 DNA: TGTGCCAGTTCGAGAGGTAGCGGGGCATGGGGCTACACCTTC. Translation gives CASSRGSGAWGYTF. This chain uses TRBV19 with TRBJ1-2; D may be TRBD1 (5 bases). The CDR3 consists of 14 residues. Germline values: CDR1 LNHDA, CDR2 SQIVND (reference sequence). V was shortened by 8 bases and J by 8 bases, with 21 bases between the two germline ends. Supplemented by reference TRBV19 and TRBJ1-2, the full variable domain reads DGGITQSPKYLFRKEGQNVTLSCEQNLNHDAMYWYRQDPGQGLRLIYYSQIVNDFQKGDIAEGYSVSREKKESFPLTVTSAQKNPTAFYLCASSRGSGAWGYTFGSGTRLTVV.

Details on this clone: Other DNA sequences of this sample code for an identical CDR3. The V call is TRBV5-1, the J call TRBJ1-5; the D is unclear. CDR3 length equals 14 residues. V was pared by 1 base and J by 6 bases, with 11 bases between. The V gene's germline CDR1 is SGHRS and CDR2 YFSETQ. The CDR3 bases are TGCGCCAGCAGCTTGACGGGAGGCGGTCAGCCCCAGCATTTT. Encoded protein: CASSLTGGGQPQHF.

The V and J genes are TRBV5-1 and TRBJ2-3; 10 nucleotides align to TRBD2. The CDR3 consists of 14 residues. Germline assignment: CDR1 SGHRS and CDR2 YFSETQ. V lost 2 bases and J lost 15; bases outside the gene matches: 12. Here the CDR3 reads CASSFSVEREGLYF. The CDR3 DNA reads TGCGCCAGCAGCTTTTCTGTTGAGCGGGAGGGCCTTTATTTT.

V gene TRBV6-5 combines with J gene TRBJ1-4; D remains unclear. The CDR3 is made up of 15 amino acids. Germline V gene lookup returns CDR1 MNHEY and CDR2 SVGAGI. Trimming pared 0 bases from V and 8 bases from J, leaving 13 bases between. The CDR3 nucleotides read TGTGCCAGCAGTTACTCGACGGAGGCTCGGGAAAAACTGTTTTTT. Translation: CASSYSTEAREKLFF.

This clone was seen only a few times. V is TRBV4-3 and J is TRBJ1-5; D gene unclear. Trimming stripped 4 bases from V and 7 bases from J, with 17 bases between. The CDR3 has 15 residues. Germline V lookup: CDR1 LGHNA, CDR2 YSLEER. The CDR3 loop is CASSRDLSGRQPQHF. CDR3 DNA sequence: TGCGCCAGCAGCCGAGATCTCTCGGGAAGGCAGCCCCAGCATTTT.

This sequence joins TRBV30 and TRBJ1-5; D is unresolved. The germline gives CDR1 GTSNPN, CDR2 SVGIG (reference sequence). With 1 base removed from V and 0 bases from J, the gap between germline ends came to 7 bases. The CDR3 consists of 14 residues. CDR3 DNA sequence: TGTGCCTGGAGTGGCGCAGGTAGCAATCAGCCCCAGCATTTT. It codes for CAWSGAGSNQPQHF. Full variable domain (remainder filled in from reference TRBV30 and TRBJ1-5): SQTIHQWPATLVQPVGSPLSLECTVEGTSNPNLYWYRQAAGRGLQLLFYSVGIGQISSEVPQNLSASRPQDRQFILSSKKLLLSDSGFYLCAWSGAGSNQPQHFGDGTRLSIL.

This clone has just a few counts. This rearrangement joins TRBV5-8 to TRBJ1-1, with TRBD1 as a possible D gene (6 bases). Trimming pared 5 bases from V and 0 bases from J, leaving 23 bases between. The CDR3 contains 18 residues. Germline lookup yields CDR1 SGHTS and CDR2 YDEGEE. The CDR3 sequence is CASRTAMRTTGMNTEAFF. CDR3 in DNA: TGTGCCAGCAGAACTGCAATGAGGACCACAGGGATGAACACTGAAGCTTTCTTT.